This T cell receptor (beta chain) was captured in a study of blood T cell repertoires in COVID-19. Across the whole study: Acute and convalescent COVID-19 specimens originated in the United States, Italy and Spain. In each case, the material was cDNA or gDNA derived from T cells, B-cell-depleted T cells, or PBMCs.

Original handling: Amplification of reference gene primers provided the estimated nucleated cell counts. The table came from immunoSEQ multiplex PCR; TCRdb's copy has only in-frame clones and leaves some out. The DNA was the basis for D and trimming; V, J and clone size are from that table. The table lists 230,000 or so clones, 84% of them singletons. Material: peripheral blood. The origin of this receptor is a man aged 30 to 39 with active or convalescent COVID-19.

For the CDR3, the DNA is TGTGCCAGCAGTAAACCGGGACAGGGTGTCTACGAGCAGTACTTC. As protein: CASSKPGQGVYEQYF. The chain uses TRBV6-5 and TRBJ2-7; TRBD1 aligns across 9 bases. The CDR3 contains 15 residues. Germline V lookup: CDR1 MNHEY, CDR2 SVGAGI. V shed 5 bases and J 3 bases; nucleotides not matched to a gene: 8.